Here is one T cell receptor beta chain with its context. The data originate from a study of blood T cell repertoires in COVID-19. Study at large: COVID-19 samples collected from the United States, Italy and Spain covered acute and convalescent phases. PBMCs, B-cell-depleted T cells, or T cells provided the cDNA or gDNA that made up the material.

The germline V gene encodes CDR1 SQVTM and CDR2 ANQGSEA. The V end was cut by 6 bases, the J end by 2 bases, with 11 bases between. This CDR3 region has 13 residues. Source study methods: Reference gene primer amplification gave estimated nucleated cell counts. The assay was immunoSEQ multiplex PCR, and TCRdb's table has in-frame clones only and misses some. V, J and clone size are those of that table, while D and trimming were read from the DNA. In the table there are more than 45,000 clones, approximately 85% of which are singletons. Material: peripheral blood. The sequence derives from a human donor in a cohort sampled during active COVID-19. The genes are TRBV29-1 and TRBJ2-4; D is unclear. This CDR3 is CSVSTSTKNIQYF. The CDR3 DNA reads TGCAGCGTCTCGACTTCTACCAAAAACATTCAGTACTTC. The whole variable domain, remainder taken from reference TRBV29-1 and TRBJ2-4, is SAVISQKPSRDICQRGTSLTIQCQVDSQVTMMFWYRQQPGQSLTLIATANQGSEATYESGFVIDKFPISRPNLTFSTLTVSNMSPEDSSIYLCSVSTSTKNIQYFGAGTRLSVL.